This T cell receptor (beta chain) was recorded in a study of OX40 agonist ivuxolimab in advanced cancers. Study in general: Intravenous ivuxolimab was administered to patients every 2 weeks at 0.01 to 10 mg/kg. The study reported partial responses in three patients: one hepatocellular carcinoma, two cutaneous melanoma.

Prior autoimmune disease or systemic immunosuppression barred patients. Only in-frame clones appear in the TCRdb table, and some are missing; sequencing was by immunoSEQ multiplex PCR. The sample comprises under 70,000 clones, 70% to 90% of which are singletons, and approximately 2% rests with the top ten. The CDR3 consists of 12 residues. Trimming removed 7 bases from V and 10 bases from J, with 11 bases in between. Germline CDR1 LNHDA, CDR2 SQIVND (reference sequence). Sequencing was performed on CD4+ or CD8+ T cells sorted from blood, taken in a trial of the OX40 agonist ivuxolimab. The V gene is TRBV19, the J gene TRBJ1-6; TRBD1 is a possible D gene (6 bases). This TCR came from an adult with an advanced solid tumor such as melanoma, head and neck, liver or kidney cancer. This CDR3 is CASTRGDSPLHF. CDR3 nucleotide sequence: TGTGCCAGTACAAGGGGGGACTCACCCCTCCACTTT.